This T cell receptor (beta chain) was captured by sequencing in a study of lymphopenia after photon versus proton radiotherapy (dated by TCRdb to between 2018 and 2021). As for the study more broadly: Photon and proton radiation therapy were compared by the study for their immunological effects in patients with gastrointestinal tumors who developed high-grade lymphopenia. The approximately 20 patients in the cohort had gastrointestinal tumors, were treated with either photon or proton therapy, and subsequently developed lymphopenia. The study aimed to characterize how the two radiation modalities differ in their impact on the immune system. Results and caveats for the whole study, not just this receptor: The authors looked at the survival association only in patients who died, and they framed better survival with proton therapy as a possibility rather than a demonstrated result. Among patients across the cohort who died, overall survival time showed an inverse correlation with a larger post-nadir drop in TCR diversity. After the lymphocyte count nadir, oligoclonal expansion, especially of CD8+ Temra cells, was observed in photon-treated repertoires, and the drop in diversity was driven by this expansion. During treatment, patients who received proton therapy stayed relatively stable, whereas patients who received photon therapy lost naive T cells and TCR diversity and gained effector/memory populations.

Receptor libraries were prepared by the immunoSEQ multiplex PCR assay. T cell repertoires were profiled by deep sequencing of rearranged TCR beta loci, alongside multiparametric flow cytometry. TCRdb carries this immuneACCESS record with in-frame sequences only. Its versions omit some clonotypes, under half of them owing to an unresolved V gene in the studies checked, with the rest unexplained. In all, the sample holds some 41,000 clones, and around 84% of those were seen once. Together, the top ten hold around 10% of the sample. This clone was observed a single time. Its antigen remains undetermined. No clone much larger than this one lies a single base away; base qualities are absent. Compared with germline, V lacks 4 bases and J lacks 1 base; bases without a gene match: 9. The germline V gene sets CDR1 to MNHNS and CDR2 to SASEGT. Spanning cysteine to phenylalanine, the CDR3 consists of 17 amino acids. CDR3 DNA only is kept here, 51 bases in frame from base 1.

The V and J genes are TRBV6-1 and TRBJ2-5, and TRBD2 aligns with 10 junction nucleotides. This material consisted of peripheral blood, taken from a patient treated with proton-based radiotherapy. The source of this sequence is a woman in her 70s with pancreatic cancer. Some clones in this sample may be carry-over from other donors' samples. The DNA is TGTGCCAGCAGTGCCGGAGTAGCGGGAGGCTTCCAAGAGACCCAGTACTTC. Translated, it reads CASSAGVAGGFQETQYF.